The sample holds a few counts of the clone carrying this T cell receptor beta chain. One end of the junction is discordant with germline, which a read error may explain. The TCR beta library used iRepertoire HTBI primers with Arm-PCR amplification of CDR3. Using its own MiXCR run on the multiplex PCR reads, TCRdb lists one record per CDR3 protein. In the table there are some 320,000 distinct CDR3 sequences, 18% of which are singletons. The time point: newly diagnosed GD, antithyroid drugs for less than 3 months. PBMCs were the source of the RNA used for TCR sequencing. The entry originates in a study of regulatory T cells in long-lasting Graves disease. CDR3 length: 13 amino acids.

The receptor's source is a female donor with Graves disease. Material: peripheral blood mononuclear cells (PBMCs), obtained at new diagnosis, from a patient treated with antithyroid drugs. The chain combines TRBV12-3 or TRBV12-4 with TRBJ1-5; D unresolved. The DNA for the CDR3 is TGTGCCAGCAGTTTAGCTGGAAATCAGCCCCAGCGTTTT. This gives the protein CASSLAGNQPQRF.